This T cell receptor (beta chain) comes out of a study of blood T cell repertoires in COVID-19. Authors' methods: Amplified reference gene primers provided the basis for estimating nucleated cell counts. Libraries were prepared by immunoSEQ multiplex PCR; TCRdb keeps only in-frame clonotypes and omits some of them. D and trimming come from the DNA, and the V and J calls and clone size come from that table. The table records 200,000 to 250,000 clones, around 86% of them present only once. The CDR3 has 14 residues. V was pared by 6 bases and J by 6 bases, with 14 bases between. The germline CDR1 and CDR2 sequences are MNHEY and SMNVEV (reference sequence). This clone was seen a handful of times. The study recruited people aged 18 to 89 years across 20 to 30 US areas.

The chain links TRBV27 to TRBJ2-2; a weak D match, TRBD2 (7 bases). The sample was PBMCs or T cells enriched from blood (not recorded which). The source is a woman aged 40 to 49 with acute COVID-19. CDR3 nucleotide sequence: TGTGCCAGCAGCCACCCCGGGGGGCCCGGGGAGCTGTTTTTT. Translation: CASSHPGGPGELFF.